These T cell receptor beta chains were read from a single sample in a study of OX40 agonist ivuxolimab in advanced cancers. Data came from immunoSEQ multiplex PCR; TCRdb stores just in-frame clones and leaves some out. Of around 45,000 clones in the sample, 89% are singletons; the top ten hold approximately 6%. The sample was CD4+ or CD8+ T cells sorted from blood, taken in a trial of the OX40 agonist ivuxolimab. These receptors came from an adult with an advanced solid tumor such as melanoma, head and neck, liver or kidney cancer. The CDR3 runs from the conserved cysteine through the conserved F or W. The D gene is left open where the match is weak. A clone size is listed for some rows: how often the clone was seen (once, few, many), or a class if it is expanded.

TRBJ2-7 | TRBD1 | NA | TRBV10-3 | TGTGCCATCAGTGATGGTGACAGGGGCTACGAGCAGTACTTC | CAISDGDRGYEQYF
TRBJ2-1 | NA | NA | TRBV6-4 | TGTGCCAGCAGTCCTAACGGACTTTACAATGAGCAGTTCTTC | CASSPNGLYNEQFF
TRBJ2-3 | TRBD2 | NA | TRBV2 | TGTGCCACCTCAGTGGGGGGGTATAGCACAGATACGCAGTATTTT | CATSVGGYSTDTQYF
TRBJ2-5 | TRBD2 | NA | TRBV7-6 | TGTGCCAGCAGCTTAGCTAGCGGGAGGCGGGAAGAGACCCAGTACTTC | CASSLASGRREETQYF
TRBJ1-1 | NA | NA | TRBV19 | TGTGCCAGTAGTATAGGTCACATAAACACTGAAGCTTTCTTT | CASSIGHINTEAFF
TRBJ2-1 | TRBD2 | NA | TRBV7-9 | TGTGCCAGCAGCTCCGCCTGGGCTAGCGGGGGGACTGAGCAGTTCTTC | CASSSAWASGGTEQFF
TRBJ2-1 | NA | NA | TRBV7-6 | TGTGCCAGCGCCCCAGCGAACGAGGGTGAGCAGTTCTTC | CASAPANEGEQFF
TRBJ1-4 | NA | NA | TRBV15 | TGTGCCACCAGTCGATGGGGGACTAATGAAAAACTGTTTTTT | CATSRWGTNEKLFF
TRBJ1-2 | NA | NA | TRBV5-8 | TGTGCCAGCAGCCCCACTCTCCCGGGGGCGCGGAATGGCTACACCTTC | CASSPTLPGARNGYTF
TRBJ2-3 | NA | NA | TRBV7-2 | TGTGCCAGCAGCTCCCATCTACCTCCGGACAGATACACAGATACGCAGTATTTT | CASSSHLPPDRYTDTQYF
TRBJ2-2 | TRBD2 | NA | TRBV6-4 | TGTGCCAGCAGTGACCGGGGGGTGGGTACCGGGGAGCTGTTTTTT | CASSDRGVGTGELFF
TRBJ1-1 | NA | NA | TRBV28 | TGTGCCAGCAGTTTAGTAGCGAAGAACACTGAAGCTTTCTTT | CASSLVAKNTEAFF
TRBJ1-6 | NA | few | TRBV15 | TGTGCCACCAGGGAGAGCTCCTATAATTCACCCCTCCACTTT | CATRESSYNSPLHF
TRBJ1-1 | NA | once | TRBV11-1 | TGTGCCAGCAGCTTATGGGGGGAAATGAACACTGAAGCTTTCTTT | CASSLWGEMNTEAFF
TRBJ2-5 | NA | NA | TRBV7-9 | TGTGCCAGCAGCTTAATGTGGAGTAGTGCGGCAGAGACCCAGTACTTC | CASSLMWSSAAETQYF
TRBJ2-1 | NA | NA | TRBV5-1 | TGCGCCAGCAGCTTGACAGACAATGAGCAGTTCTTC | CASSLTDNEQFF
TRBJ2-5 | TRBD1 | NA | TRBV4-3 | TGCGCCAGCAGCCAAGGCGCAGGACAGGGAGATCTTTCCACCCTGGGGGAGACCCAGTACTTC | CASSQGAGQGDLSTLGETQYF
TRBJ2-5 | TRBD2 | NA | TRBV19 | TGTGCCAGTAAGGGACTAGCGGGAGGGCCGTTTGAAGAGACCCAGTACTTC | CASKGLAGGPFEETQYF
TRBJ2-7 | NA | NA | TRBV5-1 | TGCGCCAGCAGCTTGGTAGGTCCTTCCTACGAGCAGTACTTC | CASSLVGPSYEQYF
TRBJ2-3 | TRBD1 | NA | TRBV11-2 | TGTGCCAGCAGCTTAGATTCCCGGGACAGGGGGAGGTCAGATACGCAGTATTTT | CASSLDSRDRGRSDTQYF
TRBJ2-3 | NA | NA | TRBV7-3 | TGTGCCAGCAGCTTAACGGGTGGTGGCGATACGCAGTATTTT | CASSLTGGGDTQYF
TRBJ1-2 | NA | once | TRBV11-2 | TGTGCCAGCAGCTTAGATCGGACACCGGGGGGCTACACCTTC | CASSLDRTPGGYTF
TRBJ1-4 | NA | NA | TRBV11-1 | TGTGCCAGCAGCCAAAACGCGGGGGCAGGTGAAAAACTGTTTTTT | CASSQNAGAGEKLFF
TRBJ2-1 | TRBD2 | NA | TRBV11-2 | TGTGCCAGCAGCTTAGAGGGACTAGCGGGTCGGGGCAATGAGCAGTTCTTC | CASSLEGLAGRGNEQFF
TRBJ1-2 | NA | NA | TRBV28 | TGTGCCAGCAGTTTGATGGCAGGCTATGGCTACACCTTC | CASSLMAGYGYTF
TRBJ2-7 | NA | NA | TRBV28 | TGTGCCAGCAGTTTAGAAGTACCGTTAGAGCAGTACTTC | CASSLEVPLEQYF
TRBJ2-5 | NA | NA | TRBV27 | TGTGCCAGCAGTTTAAACTTACTACAAGAGACCCAGTACTTC | CASSLNLLQETQYF
TRBJ2-7 | NA | NA | TRBV10-2 | TGCGCCAGCAGTGCGGATTCCTACGAGCAGTACTTC | CASSADSYEQYF
TRBJ2-5 | TRBD2 | once | TRBV28 | TGTGCCAGCAGTTTAAGGGCTGAGCGGGGCTGGGAGACCCAGTACTTC | CASSLRAERGWETQYF
TRBJ2-2 | NA | NA | TRBV6-1 | TGTGCCAGCAGTGGTTCTGGACACGCGAACACCGGGGAGCTGTTTTTT | CASSGSGHANTGELFF
TRBJ1-1 | NA | NA | TRBV7-9 | TGTGCCAGCAGCCCCATGGGGACGGCGAACACTGAAGCTTTCTTT | CASSPMGTANTEAFF
TRBJ1-1 | NA | once | TRBV27 | TGTGCCAGCAGTTTATTCGGGAGTAACACTGAAGCTTTCTTT | CASSLFGSNTEAFF
TRBJ1-5 | NA | NA | TRBV28 | TGTGCCAGCAGTTTGGGGCGGGGGAATCAGCCCCAGCATTTT | CASSLGRGNQPQHF
TRBJ1-1 | NA | once | TRBV6-6 | TGTGCCAGCAGTTACTCCGGGACCCTGAACACTGAAGCTTTCTTT | CASSYSGTLNTEAFF
TRBJ1-2 | NA | NA | TRBV19 | TGTGCCAGTAGTATCGATGGGTATTATGGCTACACCTTC | CASSIDGYYGYTF
TRBJ2-3 | NA | NA | TRBV6-5 | TGTGCCAGCAGGCATACAGGTACAGATACGCAGTATTTT | CASRHTGTDTQYF
TRBJ1-1 | NA | NA | TRBV5-8 | TGTGCCAGCAGCTGGATCAACCGGGGCACTGAAGCTTTCTTT | CASSWINRGTEAFF
TRBJ2-1 | NA | NA | TRBV7-9 | TGTGCGACTGAGGGGACATCCGAATACAATGAGCAGTTCTTC | CATEGTSEYNEQFF
TRBJ1-1 | NA | NA | TRBV6-1 | TGTGCCAGCACCGACAGATCCTCCGGCACTGAAGCTTTCTTT | CASTDRSSGTEAFF